The rows below give T cell receptor beta chains drawn from one sample of a study of cytomegalovirus exposure and HLA in healthy donors. TCRdb keeps only in-frame clones here, not all; method: immunoSEQ multiplex PCR. The table lists 120,000 or so clones, approximately 83% of them singletons. What was sequenced was PBMCs. Every receptor here comes from a woman between 40 and 55 years old in good health and CMV-seropositive. CDR3s include the opening cysteine and the closing phenylalanine or tryptophan. The D gene is left open where the match is weak. Expanded clones are given a class, and other clones once, few, many or no size at all.

TRBD1	TRBV29-1	19	TRBJ2-5	-	CSVDNEYRGQGALGETQYF
-	TRBV30	13	TRBJ1-1	-	CAWSVQGNTEAFF
-	TRBV10-3	13	TRBJ1-1	-	CAITGRRDTEAFF
TRBD1	TRBV5-4	15	TRBJ1-2	-	CASTLPGQGFGGYTF
-	TRBV10-1	13	TRBJ1-1	-	CASSGQFNTEAFF
TRBD2	TRBV4-1	17	TRBJ2-1	-	CASSQDPAGVGYNEQFF
-	TRBV7-3	13	TRBJ1-1	few	CASSSTGNTEAFF
-	TRBV28	15	TRBJ1-5	-	CASRTLGDSNQPQHF
-	TRBV6-1	15	TRBJ1-2	-	CASSEALVRAYGYTF
-	TRBV28	16	TRBJ2-5	few	CASSPQGRGRGETQYF
TRBD2	TRBV13	14	-	-	CASSLVGLAYEQYF
TRBD2	TRBV2	15	TRBJ2-1	-	CASGARLGGRDEQFF
-	TRBV7-3	12	TRBJ2-2	few	CASSSDTGELFF
-	TRBV13	13	TRBJ1-1	-	CASSSNRYTEAFF
-	TRBV21-1	15	TRBJ2-7	-	CANPSGRSPLYEQYF
-	TRBV18	18	TRBJ1-3	few	CASSPRARDISSGNTIYF
-	TRBV20-1	10	TRBJ1-2	-	CSAGPGGYTF
TRBD1	TRBV2	16	TRBJ1-3	-	CASSGVTGRSGNTIYF
TRBD1	TRBV9	15	TRBJ1-2	-	CASSVDPGGVYGYTF
-	TRBV30	15	TRBJ2-6	-	CAWTGDYQGANVLTF
TRBD1	TRBV5-1	14	TRBJ2-3	-	CASSWDRGTDTQYF
-	TRBV21-1	16	TRBJ2-6	-	CASSKPQGTGANVLTF
TRBD1	TRBV9	18	TRBJ2-5	-	CASSVPPRDSTGQETQYF
-	TRBV6-5	15	TRBJ2-5	-	CASSQGHRRQETQYF
-	TRBV6-5	15	TRBJ2-1	-	CASRRGAESYNEQFF
TRBD2	TRBV27	16	TRBJ2-3	-	CASTGTSLDGEDTQYF
-	TRBV6-6	16	TRBJ2-7	few	CASSSQDIPNYYEQYF
-	TRBV18	15	TRBJ2-2	-	CASSLNQQETGELFF
-	TRBV6-5	15	TRBJ1-3	-	CASEGITFSGNTIYF
TRBD2	TRBV11-3	14	TRBJ2-7	once	CASSETGGSYEQYF
-	TRBV5-4	13	TRBJ1-4	-	CASSLGGDEKLFF